This TCR beta chain originates from a study of monozygotic twins with inflammatory bowel disease. Study observations and caveats: In patient repertoires, differing immunosuppressive treatments may have added some variability. Support was absent for any single strong signal or clonotype linked to IBD.

The length of the CDR3 is 12 residues. From germline, CDR1 is SGHDN and CDR2 FVKESK. TCRdb derives one entry per CDR3 protein from the 5' RACE reads, leaving out DNA. This listing includes more than 120,000 distinct CDR3 sequences. About this clonotype: Its target is unknown.

This chain links TRBV14 with TRBJ2-7; TCRdb returns TRBD1, unconfirmable since there is no DNA. The sample taken for sequencing was blood. The receptor comes from a human donor with ulcerative colitis or Crohn's disease, or a healthy co-twin of an affected twin (not recorded which). CDR3 loop: CASSQDRGEQYF.